This is a list of T cell receptor beta chains from one sample in a study of radiotherapy plus CTLA-4 blockade in lung cancer. Using immunoSEQ multiplex PCR, the repertoire was profiled, and TCRdb retains in-frame clones only, with some absent. Among approximately 76,000 clones listed, around 76% were seen once. This sample comprised peripheral blood, obtained from a patient treated with radiotherapy plus ipilimumab. These receptors all stem from a human donor with non-small cell lung cancer who had a partial response to radiotherapy plus ipilimumab. Some clones in this sample may be carry-over from other donors' samples. The CDR3 runs from the conserved cysteine through the conserved F or W. D genes are given only for firm matches. Clone size is stated in some rows and not others, as once, few, many or a class when expanded.

J gene: TRBJ1-2
V gene: TRBV18
clone size: .
D gene: .
CDR3 protein: CASSPYNYGYTF
CDR3 DNA: TGTGCCAGCTCACCGTATAACTATGGCTACACCTTC

J gene: TRBJ2-2
V gene: TRBV28
clone size: once
D gene: TRBD2
CDR3 protein: CATGVGGTNTGELFF
CDR3 DNA: TGTGCCACCGGGGTGGGGGGGACCAACACCGGGGAGCTGTTTTTT

J gene: TRBJ2-2
V gene: TRBV6-1
clone size: .
D gene: .
CDR3 protein: CASSDVSPGELFF
CDR3 DNA: TGTGCCAGCAGTGATGTATCTCCCGGGGAGCTGTTTTTT

J gene: TRBJ2-5
V gene: TRBV19
clone size: .
D gene: TRBD2
CDR3 protein: CASSGLAGFQETQYF
CDR3 DNA: TGTGCCAGTAGTGGACTAGCGGGGTTCCAAGAGACCCAGTACTTC

J gene: TRBJ1-6
V gene: TRBV6-6
clone size: few
D gene: .
CDR3 protein: CASSTGSHNSPLHF
CDR3 DNA: TGTGCCAGCAGTACCGGGTCCCATAATTCACCCCTCCACTTT

J gene: TRBJ2-7
V gene: TRBV5-1
clone size: few
D gene: TRBD2
CDR3 protein: CASSPRGTSGIVSYEQYF
CDR3 DNA: TGCGCCAGCAGCCCAAGAGGGACTAGCGGGATCGTCTCCTACGAGCAGTACTTC

J gene: TRBJ2-1
V gene: TRBV19
clone size: once
D gene: .
CDR3 protein: CASSREGGSYNEQFF
CDR3 DNA: TGTGCCAGTAGTAGAGAGGGGGGCTCCTACAATGAGCAGTTCTTC

J gene: TRBJ2-5
V gene: TRBV7-6
clone size: few
D gene: TRBD2
CDR3 protein: CASSLELAGTQYF
CDR3 DNA: TGTGCCAGCAGCTTAGAACTAGCGGGAACCCAGTACTTC

J gene: TRBJ2-7
V gene: TRBV19
clone size: .
D gene: TRBD1
CDR3 protein: CASRGDRGGEQYF
CDR3 DNA: TGTGCCAGCAGGGGGGACAGGGGAGGCGAGCAGTACTTC

J gene: TRBJ2-5
V gene: TRBV7-2
clone size: .
D gene: TRBD1
CDR3 protein: CASSLIQGQGLETQYF
CDR3 DNA: TGTGCCAGCAGCTTGATCCAGGGACAGGGGTTAGAGACCCAGTACTTC

J gene: TRBJ2-7
V gene: TRBV4-2
clone size: .
D gene: TRBD1
CDR3 protein: CASSQGQGTYEQYF
CDR3 DNA: TGTGCCAGCAGCCAAGGACAGGGGACTTACGAGCAGTACTTC

J gene: TRBJ2-1
V gene: TRBV10-1
clone size: .
D gene: .
CDR3 protein: CASSEVVGDSEWQFF
CDR3 DNA: TGCGCCAGCAGTGAGGTCGTTGGGGACTCAGAGTGGCAGTTCTTC

J gene: TRBJ1-2
V gene: TRBV6-5
clone size: .
D gene: TRBD1
CDR3 protein: CASSYSQGAGSSGYTF
CDR3 DNA: TGTGCCAGCAGTTACTCGCAGGGGGCGGGAAGTTCTGGCTACACCTTC

J gene: TRBJ1-3
V gene: TRBV9
clone size: few
D gene: TRBD1
CDR3 protein: CASSYGTGGGNTIYF
CDR3 DNA: TGTGCCAGCAGCTACGGGACAGGGGGCGGAAACACCATATATTTT

J gene: TRBJ1-6
V gene: TRBV12-1
clone size: few
D gene: .
CDR3 protein: CASSSGQRKYNSPLHF
CDR3 DNA: TGTGCCAGCAGCTCAGGACAGAGAAAATATAATTCACCCCTCCACTTT

J gene: TRBJ1-1
V gene: TRBV19
clone size: .
D gene: .
CDR3 protein: CASSVGPNTEAFF
CDR3 DNA: TGTGCCAGTAGTGTAGGGCCGAACACTGAAGCTTTCTTT

J gene: TRBJ2-2
V gene: TRBV19
clone size: .
D gene: .
CDR3 protein: CASSGLAANTGELFF
CDR3 DNA: TGTGCCAGTAGTGGGCTAGCTGCGAACACCGGGGAGCTGTTTTTT

J gene: TRBJ1-2
V gene: TRBV18
clone size: .
D gene: .
CDR3 protein: CASSPSGDQRGYTF
CDR3 DNA: TGTGCCAGCTCACCAAGCGGGGATCAGCGGGGCTACACCTTC

J gene: TRBJ2-2
V gene: TRBV6-5
clone size: once
D gene: .
CDR3 protein: CASRLANTGELFF
CDR3 DNA: TGTGCCAGCCGTTTGGCTAACACCGGGGAGCTGTTTTTT

J gene: TRBJ1-2
V gene: TRBV28
clone size: once
D gene: .
CDR3 protein: CASNKDTQLYGYTF
CDR3 DNA: TGTGCCAGCAATAAGGACACGCAGCTCTATGGCTACACCTTC

J gene: TRBJ1-5
V gene: TRBV19
clone size: .
D gene: .
CDR3 protein: CASSISTNQPQHF
CDR3 DNA: TGTGCCAGTAGTATTAGCACGAACCAGCCCCAGCATTTT

J gene: TRBJ2-2
V gene: TRBV9
clone size: .
D gene: TRBD1
CDR3 protein: CASSGPTPGQGYTGELFF
CDR3 DNA: TGTGCCAGCAGCGGCCCCACCCCCGGACAGGGGTACACCGGGGAGCTGTTTTTT

J gene: TRBJ2-1
V gene: TRBV18
clone size: .
D gene: TRBD1
CDR3 protein: CASSKVTGVYNEQFF
CDR3 DNA: TGTGCCAGCTCAAAAGTGACAGGGGTATACAATGAGCAGTTCTTC

J gene: TRBJ1-4
V gene: TRBV19
clone size: .
D gene: .
CDR3 protein: CASSTGMGNEKLFF
CDR3 DNA: TGTGCCAGTAGTACAGGGATGGGGAATGAAAAACTGTTTTTT

J gene: TRBJ2-5
V gene: TRBV19
clone size: once
D gene: TRBD2
CDR3 protein: CASSSRTSGKGETQYF
CDR3 DNA: TGTGCCAGTAGTTCCCGGACTAGCGGGAAAGGAGAGACCCAGTACTTC

J gene: TRBJ2-7
V gene: TRBV27
clone size: once
D gene: .
CDR3 protein: CASSLSPRDISYEQYF
CDR3 DNA: TGTGCCAGCAGTTTATCTCCCAGGGATATCTCCTACGAGCAGTACTTC

J gene: TRBJ1-2
V gene: TRBV7-8
clone size: few
D gene: TRBD1
CDR3 protein: CASSGRTGNGYTF
CDR3 DNA: TGTGCCAGCAGCGGCCGGACAGGGAATGGCTACACCTTC

J gene: TRBJ1-6
V gene: TRBV29-1
clone size: once
D gene: .
CDR3 protein: CSASQGNNSPLHF
CDR3 DNA: TGCAGCGCTTCTCAGGGGAATAATTCACCCCTCCACTTT

J gene: TRBJ2-1
V gene: TRBV4-1
clone size: .
D gene: .
CDR3 protein: CASSLGHAISYNEQFF
CDR3 DNA: TGCGCCAGCAGCCTGGGACACGCGATCTCCTACAATGAGCAGTTCTTC

J gene: TRBJ2-3
V gene: TRBV29-1
clone size: .
D gene: .
CDR3 protein: CSVEDAGPTQYF
CDR3 DNA: TGCAGCGTTGAAGATGCGGGGCCTACGCAGTATTTT

J gene: TRBJ1-2
V gene: TRBV7-8
clone size: .
D gene: .
CDR3 protein: CASSLSSENYGYTF
CDR3 DNA: TGTGCCAGCAGCTTGTCATCGGAGAACTATGGCTACACCTTC

J gene: TRBJ2-7
V gene: TRBV7-3
clone size: .
D gene: .
CDR3 protein: CASSLWGCGGTAGCDEQYF
CDR3 DNA: TGTGCCAGCAGCTTATGGGGGTGTGGGGGGACGGCCGGTTGTGACGAGCAGTACTTC

J gene: TRBJ2-7
V gene: TRBV5-1
clone size: .
D gene: TRBD2
CDR3 protein: CASSLAGAPYEQYF
CDR3 DNA: TGCGCCAGCAGCTTAGCGGGAGCTCCCTACGAGCAGTACTTC

J gene: TRBJ2-1
V gene: TRBV7-2
clone size: .
D gene: .
CDR3 protein: CASSLDWGANEQFF
CDR3 DNA: TGTGCCAGCAGCTTAGATTGGGGAGCGAATGAGCAGTTCTTC

J gene: TRBJ2-3
V gene: TRBV4-1
clone size: few
D gene: TRBD2
CDR3 protein: CASSHLTSGTDTQYF
CDR3 DNA: TGCGCCAGCAGCCACCTTACTAGCGGCACAGATACGCAGTATTTT

J gene: TRBJ2-4
V gene: TRBV5-5
clone size: few
D gene: .
CDR3 protein: CASSLWAGAAKNIQYF
CDR3 DNA: TGTGCCAGCAGCTTGTGGGCGGGGGCAGCCAAAAACATTCAGTACTTC

J gene: TRBJ2-3
V gene: TRBV7-9
clone size: once
D gene: .
CDR3 protein: CASTELSTDTQYF
CDR3 DNA: TGTGCCAGCACCGAACTAAGCACAGATACGCAGTATTTT

J gene: TRBJ1-1
V gene: TRBV27
clone size: .
D gene: .
CDR3 protein: CASRAWGGNTEAFF
CDR3 DNA: TGTGCCAGCAGGGCCTGGGGGGGCAACACTGAAGCTTTCTTT

J gene: TRBJ1-1
V gene: TRBV4-3
clone size: .
D gene: .
CDR3 protein: CASSQDRGRGETEAFF
CDR3 DNA: TGCGCCAGCAGCCAAGATCGGGGCAGGGGAGAAACTGAAGCTTTCTTT

J gene: TRBJ2-5
V gene: TRBV7-2
clone size: .
D gene: TRBD2
CDR3 protein: CASSFRSGTVETQYF
CDR3 DNA: TGTGCCAGCAGCTTCCGTAGCGGGACCGTGGAGACCCAGTACTTC

J gene: TRBJ1-6
V gene: TRBV6-5
clone size: .
D gene: .
CDR3 protein: CASNRVDNSPLHF
CDR3 DNA: TGTGCCAGCAACCGGGTCGATAATTCACCCCTCCACTTT

J gene: TRBJ1-5
V gene: TRBV6-9
clone size: .
D gene: TRBD1
CDR3 protein: CASSVRPRQGLYGNQPQHF
CDR3 DNA: TGTGCCAGCAGTGTCCGGCCCCGACAGGGCTTGTACGGCAATCAGCCCCAGCATTTT

J gene: TRBJ1-2
V gene: TRBV28
clone size: .
D gene: .
CDR3 protein: CASSFNSNYGYTF
CDR3 DNA: TGTGCCAGCAGTTTTAACAGTAACTATGGCTACACCTTC

J gene: TRBJ2-3
V gene: TRBV19
clone size: few
D gene: .
CDR3 protein: CASSVQGSDTQYF
CDR3 DNA: TGTGCCAGTAGTGTCCAGGGTTCAGATACGCAGTATTTT

J gene: TRBJ2-7
V gene: TRBV28
clone size: few
D gene: TRBD2
CDR3 protein: CASLGRVNSYEQYF
CDR3 DNA: TGTGCCAGCCTAGGGAGGGTCAACTCCTACGAGCAGTACTTC

J gene: TRBJ2-7
V gene: TRBV7-8
clone size: .
D gene: TRBD2
CDR3 protein: CASSHVGGRASEQYF
CDR3 DNA: TGTGCCAGCAGCCATGTTGGCGGGAGGGCTTCGGAGCAGTACTTC

J gene: TRBJ1-1
V gene: TRBV18
clone size: .
D gene: TRBD1
CDR3 protein: CASSPSIDRGTEAFF
CDR3 DNA: TGTGCCAGCTCACCTTCGATCGACAGGGGCACTGAAGCTTTCTTT

J gene: TRBJ1-4
V gene: TRBV19
clone size: once
D gene: .
CDR3 protein: CASSETAGGKLFF
CDR3 DNA: TGTGCCAGTAGCGAAACGGCCGGAGGGAAACTGTTTTTT

J gene: TRBJ1-5
V gene: TRBV6-5
clone size: .
D gene: TRBD1
CDR3 protein: CASRQGLGSQPQHF
CDR3 DNA: TGTGCCAGCAGACAGGGGCTTGGGAGTCAGCCCCAGCATTTT

J gene: TRBJ2-2
V gene: TRBV11-3
clone size: .
D gene: .
CDR3 protein: CASSLSARSANTGELFF
CDR3 DNA: TGTGCCAGCAGCTTAAGTGCCAGGTCCGCGAACACCGGGGAGCTGTTTTTT

J gene: TRBJ1-6
V gene: TRBV5-1
clone size: .
D gene: .
CDR3 protein: CASSLDGGLGNSPLHF
CDR3 DNA: TGCGCCAGCAGCTTGGATGGGGGCTTGGGCAATTCACCCCTCCACTTT

J gene: TRBJ2-7
V gene: TRBV5-1
clone size: .
D gene: TRBD2
CDR3 protein: CASREGTSSSSYEQYF
CDR3 DNA: TGCGCCAGCAGGGAAGGGACTAGCTCGAGCTCCTACGAGCAGTACTTC

J gene: TRBJ1-2
V gene: TRBV2
clone size: .
D gene: .
CDR3 protein: CASSGTAYGYTF
CDR3 DNA: TGTGCCAGCAGTGGGACAGCCTATGGCTACACCTTC

J gene: TRBJ2-3
V gene: TRBV4-2
clone size: .
D gene: .
CDR3 protein: CASSQRGGDTQYF
CDR3 DNA: TGTGCCAGCAGTCAAAGGGGGGGAGATACGCAGTATTTT

J gene: TRBJ2-1
V gene: TRBV5-5
clone size: .
D gene: .
CDR3 protein: CASSAVNEQFF
CDR3 DNA: TGTGCCAGCAGCGCGGTAAATGAGCAGTTCTTC

J gene: TRBJ2-5
V gene: TRBV19
clone size: once
D gene: .
CDR3 protein: CASSVGQGLETQYF
CDR3 DNA: TGTGCCAGTAGTGTCGGTCAGGGGTTAGAGACCCAGTACTTC

J gene: TRBJ1-2
V gene: TRBV28
clone size: .
D gene: TRBD1
CDR3 protein: CASSLRDRGRYGYTF
CDR3 DNA: TGTGCCAGCAGTTTGAGGGACAGAGGTCGGTATGGCTACACCTTC

J gene: TRBJ2-1
V gene: TRBV2
clone size: .
D gene: TRBD1
CDR3 protein: CASRDDRVGEQFF
CDR3 DNA: TGTGCCAGCAGGGATGACAGGGTTGGGGAGCAGTTCTTC

J gene: TRBJ1-3
V gene: TRBV6-1
clone size: few
D gene: .
CDR3 protein: CASARMSSGNTIYF
CDR3 DNA: TGTGCCAGCGCGAGGATGAGCTCTGGAAACACCATATATTTT